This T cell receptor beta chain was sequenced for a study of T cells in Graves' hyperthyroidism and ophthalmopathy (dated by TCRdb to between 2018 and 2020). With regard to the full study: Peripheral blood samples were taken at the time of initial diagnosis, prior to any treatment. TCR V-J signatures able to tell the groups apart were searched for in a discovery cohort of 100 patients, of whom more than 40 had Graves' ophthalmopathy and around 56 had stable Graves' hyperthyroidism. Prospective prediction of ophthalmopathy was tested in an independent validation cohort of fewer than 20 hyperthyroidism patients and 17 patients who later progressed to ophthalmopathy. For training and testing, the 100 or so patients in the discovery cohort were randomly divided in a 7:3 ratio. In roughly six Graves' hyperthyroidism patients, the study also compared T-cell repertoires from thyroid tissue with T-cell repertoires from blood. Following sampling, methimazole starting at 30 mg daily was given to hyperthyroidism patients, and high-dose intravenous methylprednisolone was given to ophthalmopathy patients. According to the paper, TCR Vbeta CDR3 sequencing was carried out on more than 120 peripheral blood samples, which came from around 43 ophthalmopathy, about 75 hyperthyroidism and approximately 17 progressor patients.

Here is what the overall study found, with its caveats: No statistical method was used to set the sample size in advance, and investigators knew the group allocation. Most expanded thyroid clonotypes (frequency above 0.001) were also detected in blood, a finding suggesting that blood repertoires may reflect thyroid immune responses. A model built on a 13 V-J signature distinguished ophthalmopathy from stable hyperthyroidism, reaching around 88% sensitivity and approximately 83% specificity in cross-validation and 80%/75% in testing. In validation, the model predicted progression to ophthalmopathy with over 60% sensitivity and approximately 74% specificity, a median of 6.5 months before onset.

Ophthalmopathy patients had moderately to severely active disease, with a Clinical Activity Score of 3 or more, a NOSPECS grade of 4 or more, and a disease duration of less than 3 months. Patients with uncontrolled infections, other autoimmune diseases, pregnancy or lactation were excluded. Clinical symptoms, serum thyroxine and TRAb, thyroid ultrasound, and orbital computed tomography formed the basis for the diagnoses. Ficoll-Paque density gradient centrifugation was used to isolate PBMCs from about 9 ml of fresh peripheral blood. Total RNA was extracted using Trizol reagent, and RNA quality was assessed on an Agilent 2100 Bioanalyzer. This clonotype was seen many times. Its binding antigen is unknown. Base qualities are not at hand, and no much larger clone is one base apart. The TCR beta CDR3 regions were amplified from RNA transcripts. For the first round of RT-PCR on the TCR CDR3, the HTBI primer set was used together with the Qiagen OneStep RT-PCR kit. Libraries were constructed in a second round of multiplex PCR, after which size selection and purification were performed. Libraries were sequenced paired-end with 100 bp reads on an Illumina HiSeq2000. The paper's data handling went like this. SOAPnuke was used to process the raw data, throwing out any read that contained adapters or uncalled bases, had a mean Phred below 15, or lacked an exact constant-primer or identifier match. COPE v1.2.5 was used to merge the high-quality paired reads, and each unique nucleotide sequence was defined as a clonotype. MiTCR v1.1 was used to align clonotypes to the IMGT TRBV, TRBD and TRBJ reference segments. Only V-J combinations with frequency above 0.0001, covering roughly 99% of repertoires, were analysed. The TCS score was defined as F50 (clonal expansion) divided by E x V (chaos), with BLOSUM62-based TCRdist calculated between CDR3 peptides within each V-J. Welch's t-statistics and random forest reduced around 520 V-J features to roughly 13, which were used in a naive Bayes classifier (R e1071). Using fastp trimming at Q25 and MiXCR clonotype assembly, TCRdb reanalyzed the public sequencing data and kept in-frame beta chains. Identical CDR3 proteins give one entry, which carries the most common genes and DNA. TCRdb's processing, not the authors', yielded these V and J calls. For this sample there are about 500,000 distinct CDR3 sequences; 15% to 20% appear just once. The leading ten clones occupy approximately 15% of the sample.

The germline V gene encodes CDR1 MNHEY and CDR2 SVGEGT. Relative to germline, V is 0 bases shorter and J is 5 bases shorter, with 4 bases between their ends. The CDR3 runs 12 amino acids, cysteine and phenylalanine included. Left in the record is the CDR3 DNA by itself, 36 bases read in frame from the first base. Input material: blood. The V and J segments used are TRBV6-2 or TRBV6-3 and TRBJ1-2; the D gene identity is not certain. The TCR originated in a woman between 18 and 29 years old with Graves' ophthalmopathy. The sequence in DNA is TGTGCCAGCAGTTACTCGATGTATGGCTACACCTTC. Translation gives CASSYSMYGYTF.